A single sample is the source of the 31 T cell receptor beta chains below, sequenced in a study of shared clonotypes between healthy human individuals. Naive CD8 populations comprised CD45RO-negative cells positively selected for CCR7, excluding terminally differentiated effector memory CD45RA+ cells. Data came from immunoSEQ multiplex PCR; TCRdb stores just in-frame clones and leaves some out. Of around 600,000 clones listed, about 95% are singletons. The material sequenced was naive CD8+ T cells sorted from blood. The receptor source for this set is a woman younger than 45 in good health.

This chain joins TRBV19 and TRBJ2-5; 7 nucleotides line up with TRBD2. Near its end, the DNA agrees better with TRBJ2-7, so the J call may be wrong. CDR3 length equals 17 residues. Germline CDR1 is LNHDA and CDR2 is SQIVND (reference sequence). CDR3 region: CASSNQLSAGLVYEQYF. CDR3 bases: TGTGCCAGTAGTAATCAACTAAGTGCAGGACTAGTCTACGAGCAGTACTTC.

The chain uses TRBV5-8 and TRBJ2-1, with D unresolved. Germline CDR1 is SGHTS and CDR2 is YDEGEE. CDR3 length equals 12 residues. Trimming took off 4 bases at V and 15 bases at J, with 17 bases between the two ends. Here the CDR3 DNA reads TGTGCCAGCAGCCTTAGGACCAAGGAGAGGTTCTTC. This encodes CASSLRTKERFF.

This chain uses TRBV19 with TRBJ2-7, with a weak D call TRBD2 (6 bases). The CDR3 runs to 11 residues. CDR1 is LNHDA, CDR2 SQIVND, per germline (reference sequence). Trimming took 5 bases from V and 6 from J, leaving 8 bases between them. CDR3 DNA sequence: TGTGCCAGTAGTGGGGGACTCGAGCAGTACTTC. This encodes CASSGGLEQYF. Variable domain in full (rest from reference TRBV19 and TRBJ2-7): DGGITQSPKYLFRKEGQNVTLSCEQNLNHDAMYWYRQDPGQGLRLIYYSQIVNDFQKGDIAEGYSVSREKKESFPLTVTSAQKNPTAFYLCASSGGLEQYFGPGTRLTVT.

The rearrangement links TRBV28 to TRBJ2-7, with 9 nucleotides matching TRBD1. This CDR3 region has 14 residues. V lost 6 bases to trimming and J lost 3 bases; unmatched junction nucleotides: 6. Germline V gene sequence: CDR1 MDHEN, CDR2 SYDVKM. The CDR3 nucleotides are TGTGCCAGCAGCCGGACAGGGGCCGACTACGAGCAGTACTTC. This codes for CASSRTGADYEQYF.

Points on this clone: A read error may produce the germline difference seen at one junction end. The V and J genes are TRBV27 and TRBJ2-1, with 10 bases matching TRBD1. Germline loops: CDR1 MNHEY, CDR2 SMNVEV (reference sequence). The CDR3 is made up of 14 amino acids. The CDR3 reads CASSQGQGKRLLIF. CDR3 nucleotides: TGTGCCAGCAGTCAGGGACAGGGGAAAAGGTTGTTGATCTTC.

This chain joins TRBV4-1 and TRBJ2-5; 8 nucleotides line up with TRBD1. The J call is uncertain, as TRBJ2-7 better fits the DNA end. This CDR3 is built from 16 residues. CDR1 MGHRA and CDR2 YSYEKL come from the germline V gene. DNA for the CDR3: TGCGCCAGCAGCCAAGGCACAGGGGGTACGGGCTACGAGCAGTACTTC. Protein: CASSQGTGGTGYEQYF.

The rearrangement links TRBV4-2 to TRBJ1-2; D remains unclear. Germline CDR1 reads LGHNA; CDR2 reads YNFKEQ. V was clipped by 7 bases and J by 3 bases, with 12 bases between them. The CDR3 consists of 13 residues. As DNA, the CDR3 is TGTGCCAGCAAGGGTCAAGGGTACTATGGCTACACCTTC. Translation: CASKGQGYYGYTF.

This chain joins TRBV7-6 and TRBJ2-5; 8 bases are a match to TRBD2. Germline lookup yields CDR1 SGHVS and CDR2 FNYEAQ. This CDR3 contains 15 residues. V trimming: 5 bases; J trimming: 2 bases; junction bases outside the gene matches: 7. CDR3 DNA sequence: TGTGCCAGCAGCCTACTCCGGGAGGGGCAAGAGACCCAGTACTTC. Translated: CASSLLREGQETQYF.

The chain couples TRBV7-8 to TRBJ1-1, with a weak D call TRBD1 (6 bases). This CDR3 is built from 16 residues. Germline V lookup: CDR1 SGHVS, CDR2 FQNEAQ. The V and J ends lost 5 bases and 0 bases respectively, with 16 bases between them. This CDR3 is CASSTLGWDMNTEAFF. The DNA of the CDR3 is TGTGCCAGCAGCACCCTAGGGTGGGACATGAACACTGAAGCTTTCTTT.

The genes are TRBV4-1 and TRBJ2-2; D is unclear. Per the germline V gene, CDR1 is MGHRA and CDR2 is YSYEKL. Trimming cost V 1 base and J 5 bases, with 5 bases left between them. CDR3 length: 13 amino acids. For the CDR3, the DNA is TGCGCCAGCAGCCAAGGCAAAACCGGGGAGCTGTTTTTT. This codes for CASSQGKTGELFF.

This sequence joins TRBV2 and TRBJ2-1; a weak D match, TRBD1 (5 bases). V lost 0 bases, J lost 7 bases, and 13 bases lay in between. CDR1 is SNHLY and CDR2 is FYNNEI in the germline V gene. This CDR3 has 15 residues. CDR3 coding DNA: TGTGCCAGCAGTGAAGCTTCAGGGTTGTCAAATGAGCAGTTCTTC. It is translated as CASSEASGLSNEQFF.

The rearrangement links TRBV2 to TRBJ2-2; D is uncertain. Looked up from germline, CDR1 is SNHLY and CDR2 is FYNNEI. V lost 8 bases to trimming and J lost 2 bases, with 12 bases between them. The CDR3 totals 14 residues. The CDR3 DNA is TGTGCCAGCCTTCGCGTCTCAAACACCGGGGAGCTGTTTTTT. Its protein is CASLRVSNTGELFF.

The gene calls are TRBV27 and TRBJ1-5; TRBD1 matches 7 bases. Trimming cost V 5 bases and J 9 bases; bases outside gene matches: 19. Germline V gene sequence: CDR1 MNHEY, CDR2 SMNVEV (reference sequence). The CDR3 covers 17 residues. CDR3 region: CASSPRQGMISDGPQHF. The CDR3 DNA follows: TGTGCCAGCAGTCCCCGACAGGGTATGATCTCCGACGGGCCCCAGCATTTT.

This rearrangement joins TRBV6-1 to TRBJ1-2; D is ambiguous. Trimming removed 10 bases from V and 6 bases from J, with 21 bases in between. This CDR3 region has 14 residues. The germline V gene has CDR1 MNHNS and CDR2 SASEGT. This CDR3 is CAIPASMGPHGYTF. DNA for the CDR3: TGTGCCATCCCGGCAAGCATGGGCCCCCATGGCTACACCTTC.

The V and J genes are TRBV25-1 and TRBJ2-3; 7 positions agree with TRBD2. The CDR3 runs to 14 residues. Trimming cost V 5 bases and J 2 bases; bases outside gene matches: 4. Germline V gives CDR1 MGHDK, CDR2 SYGVNS. For the CDR3, the DNA is TGTGCCAGCAGTACCCAGCGGGACACAGATACGCAGTATTTT. The encoded protein is CASSTQRDTDTQYF.

Points on this clone: Other DNA variants within this sample encode the same CDR3. This chain uses TRBV10-2 with TRBJ2-7; D not certain. Germline CDR1 is WSHSY and CDR2 is SAAADI. The CDR3 totals 12 residues. V was shortened by 2 bases and J by 3 bases, with 5 bases between the two germline ends. The CDR3: CASSETDYEQYF. In DNA form, the CDR3 reads TGCGCCAGCAGTGAGACGGACTACGAGCAGTACTTC.

The chain is built from TRBV4-1 and TRBJ1-1; possible D gene TRBD1, 5 bases. The CDR3 runs 14 residues. Germline lookup yields CDR1 MGHRA and CDR2 YSYEKL. V lost 7 bases to trimming and J lost 1 base, with 13 bases between them. The CDR3 loop reads CASTPVTGNTEAFF. The CDR3 nucleotides read TGCGCCAGCACTCCCGTTACAGGGAACACTGAAGCTTTCTTT.

This sequence joins TRBV7-6 and TRBJ2-3, with D perhaps TRBD1 or TRBD2 (5 bases each). Trimming cost V 2 bases and J 4 bases, with 10 bases left between them. The germline V gene encodes CDR1 SGHVS and CDR2 FNYEAQ. The CDR3 is 14 residues long. The CDR3 nucleotides read TGTGCCAGCAGCTTACTGCTGGGACCAGATACGCAGTATTTT. Its translation is CASSLLLGPDTQYF.

The chain recombines TRBV28 with TRBJ2-7; D ambiguous. In germline, CDR1 is MDHEN, CDR2 SYDVKM. V was clipped by 6 bases and J by 5 bases, with 14 bases between them. The CDR3 loop spans 13 amino acids. This CDR3 reads CASRPNLAHEQYF. For the CDR3, the DNA is TGTGCCAGCAGGCCTAATTTAGCCCACGAGCAGTACTTC.

There are a few counts of this clone. The chain carries TRBV19 and TRBJ1-1, with D unresolved. Germline V CDR1 and CDR2: LNHDA, SQIVND (reference sequence). This CDR3 region has 13 residues. Deletions cut 3 bases from V and 5 bases from J, with 10 bases between. The CDR3 sequence: CASSMGGRTEAFF. CDR3 nucleotides: TGTGCCAGTAGTATGGGAGGGAGGACTGAAGCTTTCTTT.

Remarks on this clone: Given the absence of the conserved phenylalanine or tryptophan at the CDR3 end, a read error is likely. V is TRBV28 and J is TRBJ2-7; no clear D. The ends were cut back, 4 bases at V and 7 bases at J, with 8 bases in the middle. Per the germline V gene, CDR1 is MDHEN and CDR2 is SYDVKM. The length of the CDR3 is 11 residues. CDR3: CASSSEGEQYL. DNA of the CDR3: TGTGCCAGCAGTTCTGAAGGAGAGCAGTACCTC.

This rearrangement joins TRBV28 to TRBJ2-5; 12 bases align to TRBD2. The V gene's germline CDR1 is MDHEN and CDR2 SYDVKM. The CDR3 has 15 amino acids. Unmatched junction bases numbered 4, after V lost 3 bases and J lost 5 bases. The CDR3 sequence is CASSLTSGSWETQYF. As DNA, the CDR3 is TGTGCCAGCAGTTTGACTAGCGGGAGTTGGGAGACCCAGTACTTC.

The chain is built from TRBV27 and TRBJ2-1; the match to TRBD2 covers 9 bases. The V gene end was trimmed by 10 bases and the J gene end by 3 bases; junction bases not matched to a gene: 10. Germline CDR1 reads MNHEY; CDR2 reads SMNVEV (reference sequence). This CDR3 region has 15 residues. The CDR3 DNA reads TGTGCCACTATAGCCCCTAGCGGGGTCTACAATGAGCAGTTCTTC. Its translation: CATIAPSGVYNEQFF.

Details on this clone: The same CDR3 is also encoded by other DNA sequences in this sample. The chain joins TRBV27 to TRBJ2-7, with 13 nucleotides matching TRBD2. Looked up from germline, CDR1 is MNHEY and CDR2 is SMNVEV (reference sequence). This CDR3 contains 15 residues. Trimming cost V 8 bases and J 2 bases; bases outside gene matches: 6. CDR3 sequence (DNA): TGTGCCAGCCGGCCCGGGACTAGCGGGACCTACGAGCAGTACTTC. This encodes CASRPGTSGTYEQYF.

The V gene is TRBV5-8, the J gene TRBJ2-7; maybe TRBD2 (5 bases). The CDR3 extends over 13 amino acids. V lost 10 bases, J lost 3 bases, and 17 bases lay in between. Germline CDR1 is SGHTS and CDR2 is YDEGEE. The CDR3 loop reads CAQPGKRVYEQYF. The DNA of the CDR3 is TGTGCCCAGCCGGGAAAACGCGTCTACGAGCAGTACTTC.

The chain carries TRBV28 and TRBJ2-1; D perhaps matches TRBD2 (5 bases). Germline CDR1 is MDHEN and CDR2 is SYDVKM. V was pared by 1 base and J by 3 bases, with 13 bases between. CDR3 length: 16 residues. CDR3 coding DNA: TGTGCCAGCAGTTTATCTCCGGGGAATGTCTACAATGAGCAGTTCTTC. Residues: CASSLSPGNVYNEQFF. Looking up the rest from reference TRBV28 and TRBJ2-1 gives the full variable domain: DVKVTQSSRYLVKRTGEKVFLECVQDMDHENMFWYRQDPGLGLRLIYFSYDVKMKEKGDIPEGYSVSREKKERFSLILESASTNQTSMYLCASSLSPGNVYNEQFFGPGTRLTVL.

CDR3 coding DNA: TGTGCCAGCAGCTGGGGGTCGGCCAATGAGCAGTTCTTC. This sequence encodes CASSWGSANEQFF. The genes are TRBV7-9 and TRBJ2-1; TRBD1 or TRBD2 may be the D gene (5 bases each). CDR1 is SEHNR and CDR2 is FQNEAQ in the germline V gene (reference sequence). Deletions cut 4 bases from V and 6 bases from J, with 10 bases between. The CDR3 runs to 13 residues.

This chain connects TRBV27 to TRBJ2-7; TRBD1 is a possible D gene (6 bases). In germline, CDR1 is MNHEY, CDR2 SMNVEV (reference sequence). This CDR3 has 17 amino acids. V was trimmed by 4 bases and J by 4 bases, leaving 23 bases between them. DNA of the CDR3: TGTGCCAGCAGTTCTCTGGCGACGCAGGGGTTAATATACGAGCAGTACTTC. Amino acid sequence: CASSSLATQGLIYEQYF.

A single count supports this clone. A read error may produce the germline difference seen at one junction end. V is TRBV2 and J is TRBJ1-5; 9 bases match TRBD1. CDR1 is SNHLY, CDR2 FYNNEI, per germline. The CDR3 is made up of 16 amino acids. CDR3 bases: TGTGCCAGCAGGGAAGTCCCGGGACAGGGTAATCAGCCCCAGCATTTT. This sequence encodes CASREVPGQGNQPQHF.

The chain links TRBV29-1 to TRBJ2-1, with 8 nucleotides matching TRBD2. V lost 3 bases to trimming and J lost 4 bases; unmatched junction nucleotides: 14. Germline V gene sequence: CDR1 SQVTM, CDR2 ANQGSEA. CDR3 length equals 17 residues. The CDR3 bases are TGCAGCGTTGACGACCAGCGAGCGGGAGATGAGTACAATGAGCAGTTCTTC. Its protein is CSVDDQRAGDEYNEQFF.

The chain recombines TRBV7-9 with TRBJ2-5; perhaps TRBD2 as D (6 bases). Trimming cost V 1 base and J 4 bases, with 10 bases left between them. Germline V gives CDR1 SEHNR, CDR2 FQNEAQ (reference sequence). This CDR3 has 14 residues. The chain's CDR3 is CASSLGGLGETQYF. The CDR3 DNA follows: TGTGCCAGCAGCTTAGGGGGACTCGGAGAGACCCAGTACTTC.